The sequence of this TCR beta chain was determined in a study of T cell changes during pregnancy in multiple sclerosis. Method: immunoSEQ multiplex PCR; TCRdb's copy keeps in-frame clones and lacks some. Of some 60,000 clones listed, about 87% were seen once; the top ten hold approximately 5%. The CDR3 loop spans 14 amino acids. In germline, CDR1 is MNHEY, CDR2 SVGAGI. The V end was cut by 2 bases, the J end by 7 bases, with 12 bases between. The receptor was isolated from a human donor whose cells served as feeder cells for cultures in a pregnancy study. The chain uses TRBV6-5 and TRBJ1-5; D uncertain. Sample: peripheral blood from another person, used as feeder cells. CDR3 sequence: CASSYRWARQPQHF. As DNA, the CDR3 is TGTGCCAGCAGTTACCGGTGGGCCAGGCAGCCCCAGCATTTT.